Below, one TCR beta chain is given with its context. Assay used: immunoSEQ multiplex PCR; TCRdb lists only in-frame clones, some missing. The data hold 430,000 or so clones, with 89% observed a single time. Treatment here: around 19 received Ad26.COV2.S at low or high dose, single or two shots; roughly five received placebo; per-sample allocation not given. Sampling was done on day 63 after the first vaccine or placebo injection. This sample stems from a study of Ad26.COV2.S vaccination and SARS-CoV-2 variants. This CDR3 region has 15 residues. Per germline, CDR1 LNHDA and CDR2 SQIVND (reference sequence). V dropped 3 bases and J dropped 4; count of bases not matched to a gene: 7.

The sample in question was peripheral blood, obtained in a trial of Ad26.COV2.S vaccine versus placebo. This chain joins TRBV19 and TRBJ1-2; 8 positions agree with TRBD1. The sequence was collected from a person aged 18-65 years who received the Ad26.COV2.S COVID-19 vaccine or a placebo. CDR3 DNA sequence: TGTGCCAGTAGTATCCGGACAGGGTCGGCCTATGGCTACACCTTC. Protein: CASSIRTGSAYGYTF.